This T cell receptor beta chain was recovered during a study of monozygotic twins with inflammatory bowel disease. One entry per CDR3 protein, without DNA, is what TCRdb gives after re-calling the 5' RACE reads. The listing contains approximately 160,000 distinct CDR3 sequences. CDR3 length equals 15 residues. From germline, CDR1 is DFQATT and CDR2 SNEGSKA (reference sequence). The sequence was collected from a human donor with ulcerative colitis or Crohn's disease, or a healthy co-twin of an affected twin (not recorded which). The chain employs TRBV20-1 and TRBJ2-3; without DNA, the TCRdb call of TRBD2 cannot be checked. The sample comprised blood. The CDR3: CSAFSGRVGTDTQYF.